This T cell receptor beta chain was profiled in a study of T cell responses to AZD1222 COVID-19 vaccine. With regard to this clone: As yet, its antigen is unknown.

This CDR3 has 15 amino acids. Germline CDR1 is PRHDT and CDR2 is FYEKMQ (reference sequence). Trimming left V 1 base short and J 2 bases short, with 10 bases between. Clones were sequenced by immunoSEQ multiplex PCR, and TCRdb holds only the in-frame ones, with some missing. The sample gives more than 100,000 clones, roughly 90% of which show up once; less than 4% is in the top ten. Notes on the study in general: Donors in the cohort were predominantly white British and more often female, and clonal diversity was possibly underestimated. Repertoires were obtained only post-peak T cell response.

This sequence was found in an adult in good health. The chain employs TRBV13 and TRBJ2-3; D perhaps matches TRBD1 (6 bases). The specimen was peripheral blood, collected on day 0 of AZD1222 vaccination. The CDR3 loop is CASSLVGADTDTQYF. CDR3 coding DNA: TGTGCCAGCAGCTTAGTGGGGGCAGACACAGATACGCAGTATTTT.